The 5 T cell receptor beta chains presented below share a single source sample, sequenced in a study of blood T cell repertoires in COVID-19. Sequencing was performed with immunoSEQ multiplex PCR; in TCRdb, only in-frame clones are kept and a portion is missing. Of some 110,000 clones listed, 87% are singletons. The sequenced sample consisted of peripheral blood. These receptors all stem from a human donor in a cohort sampled during active COVID-19.

This chain joins TRBV6-1 and TRBJ2-5; 8 nucleotides agree with TRBD1. This CDR3 comprises 16 residues. Germline CDR1 reads MNHNS; CDR2 reads SASEGT. The V gene end was trimmed by 2 bases and the J gene end by 10 bases; junction bases not matched to a gene: 15. DNA for the CDR3: TGTGCCAGCAGTGAAATGGGCGACAGGGGTCTGGTTGTCCAGTACTTC. Its translation: CASSEMGDRGLVVQYF.

The chain is built from TRBV5-1 and TRBJ1-1, with D tentatively TRBD1 (6 bases). The length of the CDR3 is 17 residues. Between the trimmed V and J ends, which lost 3 bases and 1 base, there was a span of 19 bases. CDR1 SGHRS and CDR2 YFSETQ come from the germline V gene. The CDR3 DNA sequence: TGCGCCAGCAGCTGGCGGGGGGGCGGAGAAGGGAACACTGAAGCTTTCTTT. Residues: CASSWRGGGEGNTEAFF.

The chain couples TRBV11-3 to TRBJ1-6, with no clear D. Trimming removed 4 bases from V and 7 bases from J, with 8 bases in between. The CDR3 totals 13 residues. CDR1 is SGHNT, CDR2 YENEEA, per germline. This CDR3 reads CASSSRGNSPLHF. CDR3 DNA: TGTGCCAGCAGCTCCCGCGGGAATTCACCCCTCCACTTT.

The gene calls are TRBV5-5 and TRBJ1-6, with 7 bases lining up with TRBD1. The V segment lost 1 base and the J segment 10 bases; nucleotides outside the gene matches: 5. This CDR3 region has 14 residues. CDR1 is SGHKS and CDR2 is YYEKEE in the germline V gene (reference sequence). This CDR3 reads CASSLQGQRSPLHF. Written as DNA, the CDR3 is TGTGCCAGCAGCTTGCAGGGACAGAGATCACCCCTCCACTTT. The entire variable domain, with the rest obtained from reference TRBV5-5 and TRBJ1-6, is as follows: DAGVTQSPTHLIKTRGQQVTLRCSPISGHKSVSWYQQVLGQGPQFIFQYYEKEERGRGNFPDRFSARQFPNYSSELNVNALLLGDSALYLCASSLQGQRSPLHFGNGTRLTVT.

V is TRBV18 and J is TRBJ2-7; a weak D match, TRBD1 (6 bases). Germline V CDR1 and CDR2: KGHSH, LQKENI. The V end lost 3 bases, the J end lost 3 bases, and 6 bases lay between the germline ends. This CDR3 contains 12 residues. Here the CDR3 reads CASSPDSYEQYF. The CDR3 coding sequence is TGTGCCAGCTCACCGGACAGCTACGAGCAGTACTTC.